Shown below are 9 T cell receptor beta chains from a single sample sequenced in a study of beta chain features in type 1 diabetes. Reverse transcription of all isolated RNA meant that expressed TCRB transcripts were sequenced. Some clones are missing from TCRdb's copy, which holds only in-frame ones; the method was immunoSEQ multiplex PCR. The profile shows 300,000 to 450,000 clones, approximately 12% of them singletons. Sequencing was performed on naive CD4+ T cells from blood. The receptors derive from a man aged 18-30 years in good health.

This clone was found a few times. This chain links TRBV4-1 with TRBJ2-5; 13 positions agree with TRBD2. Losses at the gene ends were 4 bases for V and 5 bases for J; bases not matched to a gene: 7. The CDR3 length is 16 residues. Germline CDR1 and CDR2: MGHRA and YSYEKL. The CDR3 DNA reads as TGCGCCAGCAGCCTCAGGACTAGCGGGAGTAGGGAGACCCAGTACTTC. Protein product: CASSLRTSGSRETQYF.

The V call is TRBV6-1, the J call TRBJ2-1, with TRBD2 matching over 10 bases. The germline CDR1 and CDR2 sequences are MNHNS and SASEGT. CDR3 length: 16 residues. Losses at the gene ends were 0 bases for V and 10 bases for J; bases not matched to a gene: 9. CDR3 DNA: TGTGCCAGCAGTGAAGCCCGGACTAGCGGTCGTAGGGAGCAGTTCTTC. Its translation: CASSEARTSGRREQFF.

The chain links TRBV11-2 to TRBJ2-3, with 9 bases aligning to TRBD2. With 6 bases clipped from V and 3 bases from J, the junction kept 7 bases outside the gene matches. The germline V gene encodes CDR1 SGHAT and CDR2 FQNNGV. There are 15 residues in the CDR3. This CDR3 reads CASSLSSGKTDTQYF. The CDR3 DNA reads TGTGCCAGCAGTTTGTCTAGCGGGAAGACAGATACGCAGTATTTT.

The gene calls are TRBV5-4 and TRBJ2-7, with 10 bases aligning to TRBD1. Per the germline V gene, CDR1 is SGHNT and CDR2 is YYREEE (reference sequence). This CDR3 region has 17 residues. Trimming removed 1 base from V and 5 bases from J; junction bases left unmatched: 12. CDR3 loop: CASSLRFGGQGLNEQYF. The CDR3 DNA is TGTGCCAGCAGCTTGAGGTTTGGGGGACAGGGGCTAAACGAGCAGTACTTC. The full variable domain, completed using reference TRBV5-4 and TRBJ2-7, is ETGVTQSPTHLIKTRGQQVTLRCSSQSGHNTVSWYQQALGQGPQFIFQYYREEENGRGNFPPRFSGLQFPNYSSELNVNALELDDSALYLCASSLRFGGQGLNEQYFGPGTRLTVT.

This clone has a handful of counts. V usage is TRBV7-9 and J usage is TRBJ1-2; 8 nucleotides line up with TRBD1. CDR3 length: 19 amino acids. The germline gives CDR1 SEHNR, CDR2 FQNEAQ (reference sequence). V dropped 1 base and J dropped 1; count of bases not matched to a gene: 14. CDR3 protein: CASSLDWRGTGSSNYGYTF. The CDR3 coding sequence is TGTGCCAGCAGCTTAGATTGGCGGGGGACAGGAAGTAGTAACTATGGCTACACCTTC. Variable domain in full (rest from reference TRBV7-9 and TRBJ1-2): DTGVSQNPRHKITKRGQNVTFRCDPISEHNRLYWYRQTLGQGPEFLTYFQNEAQLEKSRLLSDRFSAERPKGSFSTLEIQRTEQGDSAMYLCASSLDWRGTGSSNYGYTFGSGTRLTVV.

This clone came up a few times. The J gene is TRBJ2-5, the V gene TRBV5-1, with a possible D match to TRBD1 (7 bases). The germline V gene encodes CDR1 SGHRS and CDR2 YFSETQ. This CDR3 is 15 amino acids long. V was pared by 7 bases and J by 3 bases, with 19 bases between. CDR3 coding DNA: TGCGCCAGCCGCCAGGGGGGTTTTAAGGAAGAGACCCAGTACTTC. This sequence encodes CASRQGGFKEETQYF.

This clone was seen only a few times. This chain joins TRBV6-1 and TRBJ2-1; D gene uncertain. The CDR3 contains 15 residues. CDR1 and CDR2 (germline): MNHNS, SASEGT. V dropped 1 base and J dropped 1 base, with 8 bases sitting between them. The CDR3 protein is CASSEDIGSYNEQFF. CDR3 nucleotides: TGTGCCAGCAGTGAAGATATCGGGTCCTACAATGAGCAGTTCTTC.

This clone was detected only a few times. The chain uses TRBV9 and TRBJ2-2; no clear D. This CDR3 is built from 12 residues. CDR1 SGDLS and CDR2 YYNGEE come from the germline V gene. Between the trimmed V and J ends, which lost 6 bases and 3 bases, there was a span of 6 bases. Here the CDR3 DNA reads TGTGCCAGCACCTACGACACCGGGGAGCTGTTTTTT. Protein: CASTYDTGELFF.

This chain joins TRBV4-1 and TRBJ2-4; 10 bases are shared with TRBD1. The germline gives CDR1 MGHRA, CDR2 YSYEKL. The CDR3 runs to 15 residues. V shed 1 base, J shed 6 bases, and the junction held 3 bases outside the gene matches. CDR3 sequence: CASSQGRDRGNIQYF. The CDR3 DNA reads TGCGCCAGCAGCCAAGGCAGGGACAGGGGAAACATTCAGTACTTC.